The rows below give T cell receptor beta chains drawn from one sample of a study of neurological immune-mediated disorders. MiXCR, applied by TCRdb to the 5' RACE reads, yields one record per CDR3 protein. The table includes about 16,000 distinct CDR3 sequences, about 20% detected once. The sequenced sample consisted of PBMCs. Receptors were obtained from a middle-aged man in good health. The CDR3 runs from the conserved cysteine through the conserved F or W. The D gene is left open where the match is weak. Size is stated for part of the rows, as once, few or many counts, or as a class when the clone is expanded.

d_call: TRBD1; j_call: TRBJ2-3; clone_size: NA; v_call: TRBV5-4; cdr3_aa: CASSLPGQFTDTQYF; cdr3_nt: TGTGCCAGCAGCTTGCCGGGACAGTTCACAGATACGCAGTATTTT
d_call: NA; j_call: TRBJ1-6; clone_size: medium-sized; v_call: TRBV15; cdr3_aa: CATSRGRNSPLHF; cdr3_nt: TGTGCCACCAGCAGGGGGAGAAACTCACCCCTCCACTTT
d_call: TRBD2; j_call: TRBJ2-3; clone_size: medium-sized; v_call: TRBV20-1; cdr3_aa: CSARGKLAAYTDTQYF; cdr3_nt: TGCAGTGCTAGAGGGAAACTAGCGGCATACACAGATACGCAGTATTTT
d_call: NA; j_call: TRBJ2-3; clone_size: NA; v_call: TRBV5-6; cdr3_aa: CASSLREGTDTQYF; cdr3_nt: TGTGCCAGCAGCTTGAGGGAGGGCACAGATACGCAGTATTTT
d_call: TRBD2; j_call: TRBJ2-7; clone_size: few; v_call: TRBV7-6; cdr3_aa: CASRRLAGASYEQYF; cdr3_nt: TGTGCCAGCAGACGACTAGCGGGAGCGTCCTACGAGCAGTACTTC
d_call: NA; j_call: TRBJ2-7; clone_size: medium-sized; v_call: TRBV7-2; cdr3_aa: CASSPGYEQYF; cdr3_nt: TGTGCCAGCAGCCCGGGGTACGAGCAGTACTTC
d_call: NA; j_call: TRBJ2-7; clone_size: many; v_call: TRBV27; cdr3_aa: CASSLLSHHEQYF; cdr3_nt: TGTGCCAGCAGTTTATTAAGTCATCACGAGCAGTACTTC
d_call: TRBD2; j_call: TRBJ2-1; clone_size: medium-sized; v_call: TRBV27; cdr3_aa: CASSFSGSDEQFF; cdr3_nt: TGTGCCAGCAGTTTTAGCGGGAGTGATGAGCAGTTCTTC
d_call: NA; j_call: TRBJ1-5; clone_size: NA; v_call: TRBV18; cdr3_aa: CASSLGSNQPQHF; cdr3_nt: TGTGCCAGCTCACTCGGGAGCAATCAGCCCCAGCATTTT
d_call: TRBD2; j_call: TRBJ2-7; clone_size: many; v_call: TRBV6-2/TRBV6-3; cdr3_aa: CASSGLAGGRSYEQYF; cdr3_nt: TGTGCCAGCAGTGGACTAGCGGGAGGCCGATCCTACGAGCAGTACTTC
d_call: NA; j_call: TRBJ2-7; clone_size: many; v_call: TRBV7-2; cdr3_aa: CASSLSHSYEQYF; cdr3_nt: TGTGCCAGCAGCCTCTCCCACTCCTACGAGCAGTACTTC
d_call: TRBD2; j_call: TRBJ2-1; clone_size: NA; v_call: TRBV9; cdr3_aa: CASSLRLAGPSYNEQFF; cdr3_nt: TGTGCCAGCAGCTTACGACTAGCGGGACCCTCCTACAATGAGCAGTTCTTC
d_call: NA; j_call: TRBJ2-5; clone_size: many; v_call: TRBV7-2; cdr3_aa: CASSPRGETQYF; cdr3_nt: TGTGCCAGCAGCCCTCGGGGAGAGACCCAGTACTTC
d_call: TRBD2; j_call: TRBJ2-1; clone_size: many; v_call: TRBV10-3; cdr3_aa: CAISSGTSIPHEQFF; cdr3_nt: TGTGCCATCAGTTCCGGGACTAGCATCCCCCATGAGCAGTTCTTC
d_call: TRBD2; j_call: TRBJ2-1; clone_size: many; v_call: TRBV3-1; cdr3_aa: CASSPGGAGEQFF; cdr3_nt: TGTGCCAGCAGCCCGGGAGGGGCCGGTGAGCAGTTCTTC
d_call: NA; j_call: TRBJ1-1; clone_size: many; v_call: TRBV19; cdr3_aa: CASSDRGASRTEAFF; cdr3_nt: TGTGCCAGTAGCGATCGAGGGGCGAGTCGGACTGAAGCTTTCTTT
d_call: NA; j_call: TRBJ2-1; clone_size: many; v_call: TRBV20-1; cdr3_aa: CSAEPLGNEQFF; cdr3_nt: TGCAGTGCCGAACCACTAGGAAATGAGCAGTTCTTC
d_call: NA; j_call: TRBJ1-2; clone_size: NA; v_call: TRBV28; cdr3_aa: CASSLHSTTGELLNYGYTF; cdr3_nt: TGTGCCAGCAGTTTACATTCAACAACGGGTGAACTCCTTAACTATGGCTACACCTTC
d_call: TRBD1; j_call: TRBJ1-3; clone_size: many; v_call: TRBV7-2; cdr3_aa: CASSPKTGMSSGNTIYF; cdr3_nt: TGTGCCAGCAGCCCTAAGACAGGGATGAGCTCTGGAAACACCATATATTTT
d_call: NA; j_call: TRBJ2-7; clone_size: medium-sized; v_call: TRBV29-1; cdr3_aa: CSVEDDGSYEQYF; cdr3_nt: TGCAGCGTTGAAGATGACGGCTCCTACGAGCAGTACTTC
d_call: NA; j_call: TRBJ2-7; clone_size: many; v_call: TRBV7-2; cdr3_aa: CASSAMGSEQYF; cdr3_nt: TGTGCCAGCAGCGCCATGGGGTCCGAGCAGTACTTC
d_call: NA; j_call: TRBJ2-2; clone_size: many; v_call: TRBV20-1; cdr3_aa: CSAEGGRVGSGELFF; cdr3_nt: TGCAGTGCGGAGGGGGGGAGGGTTGGGAGCGGGGAGCTGTTTTTT
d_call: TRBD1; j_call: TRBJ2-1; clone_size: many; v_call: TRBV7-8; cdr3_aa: CASSTDRGIGNEQFF; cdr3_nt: TGTGCCAGCAGCACCGACAGGGGGATTGGCAATGAGCAGTTCTTC
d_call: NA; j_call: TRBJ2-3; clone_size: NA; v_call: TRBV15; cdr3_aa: CATSRDTGFTDTQYF; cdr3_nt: TGTGCCACCAGCAGAGATACTGGCTTCACAGATACGCAGTATTTT
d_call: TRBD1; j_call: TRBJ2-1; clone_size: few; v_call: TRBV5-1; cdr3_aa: CASSPGTGGNEQFF; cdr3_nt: TGCGCCAGCAGCCCGGGGACAGGGGGCAATGAGCAGTTCTTC
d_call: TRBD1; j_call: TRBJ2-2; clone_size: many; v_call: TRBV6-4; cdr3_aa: CASSIGQDTGELFF; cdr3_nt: TGTGCCAGCAGCATAGGACAGGACACCGGGGAGCTGTTTTTT
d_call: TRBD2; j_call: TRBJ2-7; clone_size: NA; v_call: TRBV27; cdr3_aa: CASKRDSVSYEQYF; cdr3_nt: TGTGCCAGCAAGCGGGACTCCGTCTCCTACGAGCAGTACTTC
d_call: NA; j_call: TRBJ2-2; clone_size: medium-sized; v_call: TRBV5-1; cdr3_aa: CASSAAFAGELFF; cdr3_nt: TGCGCCAGCAGCGCTGCCTTCGCCGGGGAGCTGTTTTTT
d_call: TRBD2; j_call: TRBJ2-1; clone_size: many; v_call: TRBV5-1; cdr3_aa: CASSSGASGTFYNEQFF; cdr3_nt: TGCGCCAGCAGCTCGGGGGCTAGCGGGACCTTCTACAATGAGCAGTTCTTC
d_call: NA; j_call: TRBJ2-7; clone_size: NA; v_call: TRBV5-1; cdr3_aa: CASSLGVFSYEQYF; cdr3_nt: TGCGCCAGCAGCTTGGGGGTGTTCTCCTACGAGCAGTACTTC
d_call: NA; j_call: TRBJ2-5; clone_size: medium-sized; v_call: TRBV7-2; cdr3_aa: CASSLKETQYF; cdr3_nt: TGTGCCAGCAGCCTAAAAGAGACCCAGTACTTC
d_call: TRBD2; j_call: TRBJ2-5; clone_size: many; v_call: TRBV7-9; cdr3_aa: CASTPARGGVQETQYF; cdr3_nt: TGTGCCAGCACCCCCGCGCGGGGGGGGGTCCAAGAGACCCAGTACTTC
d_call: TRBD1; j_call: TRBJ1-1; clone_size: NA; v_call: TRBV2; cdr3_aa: CASSVWTGEAFF; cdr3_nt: TGTGCCAGCAGTGTGTGGACAGGGGAAGCTTTCTTT
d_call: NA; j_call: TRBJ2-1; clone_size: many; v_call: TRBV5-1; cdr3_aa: CASSSRGVPYNEQFF; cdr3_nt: TGCGCCAGCAGCTCGCGTGGGGTCCCCTACAATGAGCAGTTCTTC
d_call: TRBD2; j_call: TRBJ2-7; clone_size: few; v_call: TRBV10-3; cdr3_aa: CAISQFRESREGYEQYF; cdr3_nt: TGTGCCATCAGCCAATTCCGAGAATCGCGGGAGGGCTACGAGCAGTACTTC
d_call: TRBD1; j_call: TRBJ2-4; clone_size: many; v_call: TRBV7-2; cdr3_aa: CASSLAGTGGADIQYF; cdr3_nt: TGTGCCAGCAGCTTAGCGGGGACAGGGGGCGCCGACATTCAGTACTTC
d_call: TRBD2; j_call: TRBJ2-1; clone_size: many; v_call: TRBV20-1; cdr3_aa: CSARDSGSSYNEQFF; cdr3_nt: TGCAGTGCTAGAGATAGCGGGAGCTCCTACAATGAGCAGTTCTTC
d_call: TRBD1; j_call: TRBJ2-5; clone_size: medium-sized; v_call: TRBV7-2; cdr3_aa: CASRGTGQETQYF; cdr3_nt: TGTGCCAGCCGGGGGACAGGACAAGAGACCCAGTACTTC
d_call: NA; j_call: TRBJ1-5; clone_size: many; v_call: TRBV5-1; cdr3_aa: CASSWGGGSQPQHF; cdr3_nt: TGCGCCAGCAGCTGGGGTGGGGGTAGTCAGCCCCAGCATTTT
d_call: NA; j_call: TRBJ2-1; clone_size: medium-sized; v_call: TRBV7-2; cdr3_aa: CASSLGWGWNEQFF; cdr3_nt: TGTGCCAGCAGCTTAGGGTGGGGTTGGAATGAGCAGTTCTTC
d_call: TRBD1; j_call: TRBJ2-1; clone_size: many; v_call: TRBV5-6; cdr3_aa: CATTGTGGYNEQFF; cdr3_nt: TGTGCCACCACCGGGACAGGTGGTTACAATGAGCAGTTCTTC
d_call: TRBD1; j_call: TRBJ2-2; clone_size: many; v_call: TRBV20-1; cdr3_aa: CSAPPGGTGELFF; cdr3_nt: TGCAGTGCCCCCCCAGGGGGCACCGGGGAGCTGTTTTTT
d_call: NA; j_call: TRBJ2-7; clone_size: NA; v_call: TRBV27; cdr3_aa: CASSYAGTNNEQYF; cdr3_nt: TGTGCCAGCAGCTACGCCGGGACAAACAACGAGCAGTACTTC
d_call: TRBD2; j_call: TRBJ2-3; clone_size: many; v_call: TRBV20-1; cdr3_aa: CSARDALAGTDTQYF; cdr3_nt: TGCAGTGCTAGAGATGCGCTAGCGGGTACAGATACGCAGTATTTT
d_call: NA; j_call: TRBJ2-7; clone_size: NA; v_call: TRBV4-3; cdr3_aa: CASSQDSRTYEQYF; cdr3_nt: TGCGCCAGCAGCCAAGATTCAAGAACCTACGAGCAGTACTTC
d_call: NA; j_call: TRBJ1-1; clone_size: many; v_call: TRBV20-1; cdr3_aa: CSARDGQNREAFF; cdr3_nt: TGCAGTGCTAGAGATGGGCAGAACAGAGAAGCTTTCTTT
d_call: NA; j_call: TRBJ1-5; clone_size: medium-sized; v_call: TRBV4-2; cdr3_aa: CASSQDTGALLNQPQHF; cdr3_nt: TGTGCCAGCAGCCAAGACACAGGAGCCCTCCTGAATCAGCCCCAGCATTTT
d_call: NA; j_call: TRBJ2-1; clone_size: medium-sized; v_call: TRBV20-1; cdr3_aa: CSARDDREANEQFF; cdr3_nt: TGCAGTGCTAGAGACGACAGGGAGGCGAATGAGCAGTTCTTC
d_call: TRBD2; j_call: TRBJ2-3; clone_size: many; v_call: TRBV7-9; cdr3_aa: CASSLGLAGVTDTQYF; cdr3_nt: TGTGCCAGCAGCTTAGGACTAGCGGGGGTCACAGATACGCAGTATTTT
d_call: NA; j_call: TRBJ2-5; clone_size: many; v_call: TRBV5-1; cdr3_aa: CASSPDGPKETQYF; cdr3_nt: TGCGCCAGCAGCCCGGACGGCCCAAAAGAGACCCAGTACTTC